The 29 T cell receptor beta chains below all came from one sample that was sequenced in a study of T-cell memory formation after mild COVID-19. TCRdb re-analysed the 5' RACE reads in MiXCR, keeping a single row per CDR3 protein. The sample consists of 360,000 or so distinct CDR3 sequences, around 28% of them appearing once. Sequencing was performed on PBMCs or a T cell subset sorted from them (not recorded which). The receptors stem from an adult woman who had mild COVID-19 (a few samples of this study predate the infection). Cell type and time point are not known.

The V and J genes are TRBV12-3 or TRBV12-4 and TRBJ2-1, with TRBD2 as a possible D gene (6 bases). The CDR3 length is 20 residues. The V and J ends lost 2 bases and 5 bases respectively, with 28 bases between them. The CDR3 coding sequence is TGTGCCAGCAGTTTATTCGTAGCTAGTAGCGGCACCGTCGGCAACAATGAGCAGTTCTTC. It is translated as CASSLFVASSGTVGNNEQFF.

The rearrangement links TRBV5-1 to TRBJ2-5; D is unresolved. The ends were cut back, 1 base at V and 5 bases at J, with 12 bases in the middle. The V gene's germline CDR1 is SGHRS and CDR2 YFSETQ. The CDR3 is 14 amino acids. The CDR3 sequence: CASSLQIASETQYF. In DNA form, the CDR3 reads TGCGCCAGCAGCTTGCAGATAGCTTCTGAGACCCAGTACTTC.

This chain joins TRBV12-3 or TRBV12-4 and TRBJ1-1; D is ambiguous. V shed 3 bases and J shed 12 bases, with 14 bases lying between them. This CDR3 region has 12 residues. CDR3 nucleotides: TGTGCCAGCAGTTTCGTTCCTTTTGGGACTTTCTTT. Translating gives CASSFVPFGTFF.

The CDR3 sequence: CASSLTSGVGGGLSYEQYF. In DNA, the CDR3 is TGTGCCAGTAGTTTAACTAGCGGAGTAGGAGGGGGACTCTCCTACGAGCAGTACTTC. The rearrangement joins TRBV19 to TRBJ2-7; 8 bases align to TRBD2. Germline CDR1 reads LNHDA; CDR2 reads SQIVND (reference sequence). This CDR3 spans 19 amino acids. Trimming took 5 bases from V and 0 from J; bases not matched to a gene: 18. The whole variable domain, filled in from reference TRBV19 and TRBJ2-7, reads DGGITQSPKYLFRKEGQNVTLSCEQNLNHDAMYWYRQDPGQGLRLIYYSQIVNDFQKGDIAEGYSVSREKKESFPLTVTSAQKNPTAFYLCASSLTSGVGGGLSYEQYFGPGTRLTVT.

This clonotype was picked up a small number of times. The chain has TRBV3-1 and TRBJ1-6; 7 bases align to TRBD1. The CDR3 totals 15 residues. Per germline, CDR1 LGHDT and CDR2 YNNKEL (reference sequence). Germline trimming cut 1 base from V and 10 bases from J; bases unmatched to any gene: 7. In DNA form, the CDR3 reads TGTGCCAGCAGCCAAGCCCCGGGACAGAGATCACCCCTCCACTTT. Translation gives CASSQAPGQRSPLHF.

This clonotype turned up a few times. The rearrangement links TRBV7-9 to TRBJ1-1; D ambiguous. The CDR3 extends over 12 amino acids. Germline loops: CDR1 SEHNR, CDR2 FQNEAQ (reference sequence). The germline V and J ends were trimmed by 5 bases and 5 bases, with 9 bases remaining between them. CDR3 residues: CASSPTRTEAFF. The CDR3 DNA reads TGTGCCAGCAGCCCGACACGGACTGAAGCTTTCTTT.

This clonotype turned up a few times. The V and J genes are TRBV20-1 and TRBJ1-2; no definite D call. Germline CDR1 and CDR2: DFQATT and SNEGSKA (reference sequence). Deletions cut 3 bases from V and 0 bases from J, with 14 bases between. CDR3 length: 15 residues. CDR3 DNA: TGCAGTGCTAGCCCCCCGGGGTCCGCTAACTATGGCTACACCTTC. This translates into CSASPPGSANYGYTF.

The chain combines TRBV7-6 with TRBJ2-5; D might be TRBD2 (5 bases). Between the trimmed V and J ends, which lost 5 bases and 1 base, there was a span of 14 bases. The V gene's germline CDR1 is SGHVS and CDR2 FNYEAQ. The CDR3 extends over 15 amino acids. In DNA form, the CDR3 reads TGTGCCAGCAGCCCCTATGGCGGGCCCCAAGAGACCCAGTACTTC. It codes for CASSPYGGPQETQYF.

This clonotype was observed a few times. The V gene is TRBV4-1, the J gene TRBJ1-2; weak D call: TRBD1 (5 bases). V was pared by 2 bases and J by 5 bases, with 12 bases between. This CDR3 contains 14 residues. Germline assignment: CDR1 MGHRA and CDR2 YSYEKL. The CDR3 is CASSQLAEGYGYTF. CDR3 nucleotide sequence: TGCGCCAGCAGCCAACTGGCCGAGGGGTATGGCTACACCTTC.

This chain uses TRBV20-1 with TRBJ2-6; 9 nucleotides match TRBD1. Germline lookup yields CDR1 DFQATT and CDR2 SNEGSKA (reference sequence). With 1 base clipped from V and 2 bases from J, the junction kept 12 bases outside the gene matches. The CDR3 runs 19 residues. The CDR3 DNA sequence: TGCAGTGCTAGAGTTCCAACCGGGACAGGGTTGACTGGGGCCAACGTCCTGACTTTC. This codes for CSARVPTGTGLTGANVLTF.

In its sample, this clonotype was seen a few times. The V gene is TRBV3-1, the J gene TRBJ2-1; no clear D gene. V was shortened by 5 bases and J by 8 bases, with 10 bases between the two germline ends. The CDR3 runs 12 residues. Germline CDR1 is LGHDT and CDR2 is YNNKEL (reference sequence). DNA for the CDR3: TGTGCCAGCAGCTTTAGTGAGTATGAGCAGTTCTTC. Its translation is CASSFSEYEQFF.

CDR3 region: CASRGQGILYGYTF. CDR3 DNA sequence: TGTGCCAGCAGGGGACAGGGCATACTCTATGGCTACACCTTC. The chain employs TRBV12-3 or TRBV12-4 and TRBJ1-2; 9 nucleotides match TRBD1. The CDR3 is 14 residues long. Unmatched junction bases numbered 6, after V lost 6 bases and J lost 4 bases.

This chain uses TRBV7-3 with TRBJ2-1; 13 positions match TRBD2. Germline V gives CDR1 SGHTA, CDR2 FQGTGA. The CDR3 loop spans 18 amino acids. Trimming at V came to 2 bases and at J to 4 bases, leaving 8 bases not matched to a gene. In DNA form, the CDR3 reads TGTGCCAGCAGCTTACGGCCCCGGACTAGCGGGAGTTACAATGAGCAGTTCTTC. Its protein product is CASSLRPRTSGSYNEQFF.

This clonotype occurred many times. V gene TRBV7-2 combines with J gene TRBJ2-7, with 12 positions matching TRBD2. The ends lost 6 bases at V and 7 bases at J; junction bases unmatched: 10. CDR3 size: 15 residues. CDR1 is SGHTA, CDR2 FQGNSA, per germline. This chain's CDR3 is CASSPRTSGIGEQYF. The CDR3 DNA sequence: TGTGCCAGCAGTCCAAGGACTAGCGGGATTGGAGAGCAGTACTTC.

This clonotype was detected only a few times. The chain joins TRBV7-9 to TRBJ2-6; D call uncertain. Germline CDR1 and CDR2: SEHNR and FQNEAQ (reference sequence). V lost 3 bases, J lost 4 bases, and 7 bases lay in between. This CDR3 is 14 amino acids long. This chain's CDR3 is CASSLSTGANVLTF. CDR3 nucleotide sequence: TGTGCCAGCAGCTTGTCTACCGGGGCCAACGTCCTGACTTTC.

CDR3 sequence reads: CASSLETGKETQYF. In DNA form, the CDR3 reads TGTGCCAGCAGCCTAGAGACAGGGAAGGAGACCCAGTACTTC. The V call is TRBV12-3 or TRBV12-4, the J call TRBJ2-5; 7 bases are shared with TRBD1. The CDR3 loop spans 14 amino acids. V shed 6 bases, J shed 5 bases, and the junction held 9 bases outside the gene matches.

This clonotype has only a few counts. The chain joins TRBV12-3 or TRBV12-4 to TRBJ2-7; D possibly corresponds to TRBD2 (5 bases). CDR3 size: 12 residues. V was shortened by 6 bases and J by 5 bases, with 11 bases between the two germline ends. The CDR3 protein is CASSPFGDEQYF. CDR3 coding DNA: TGTGCCAGCAGCCCGTTCGGGGACGAGCAGTACTTC.

This clonotype has only a few counts. This chain connects TRBV20-1 to TRBJ2-7; 9 nucleotides agree with TRBD1. The CDR3 totals 13 residues. The V segment lost 5 bases and the J segment 5 bases; nucleotides outside the gene matches: 7. Germline V gene data show CDR1 as DFQATT and CDR2 as SNEGSKA (reference sequence). The CDR3 reads CSASGTGTHEQYF. The CDR3 coding sequence is TGCAGTGCTTCCGGGACAGGGACCCACGAGCAGTACTTC.

This clonotype has a handful of counts. The chain is built from TRBV3-1 and TRBJ2-7; TRBD2 is a possible D gene (6 bases). This CDR3 spans 15 amino acids. The V gene lost 0 bases and the J gene lost 5 bases, with 14 bases spanning the gap. Germline V gene lookup returns CDR1 LGHDT and CDR2 YNNKEL (reference sequence). The CDR3, as DNA: TGTGCCAGCAGCCAAGATCTTCGGGAGCTTGACGAGCAGTACTTC. As protein: CASSQDLRELDEQYF.

The genes are TRBV7-7 and TRBJ2-1, with D possibly being TRBD2 (5 bases). V lost 5 bases to trimming and J lost 0 bases, with 11 bases between them. Germline assignment: CDR1 SSHAT and CDR2 FNYEAQ (reference sequence). The CDR3 consists of 15 residues. The CDR3 here is CASSAGQSSYNEQFF. The CDR3 DNA follows: TGTGCCAGCAGCGCGGGTCAGAGCTCCTACAATGAGCAGTTCTTC.

The chain is built from TRBV18 and TRBJ2-3; D is possibly TRBD1 or TRBD2 (5 bases each). The CDR3 runs 17 residues. CDR1 and CDR2 from the germline V gene are KGHSH and LQKENI. V lost 3 bases, J lost 0 bases, and 16 bases lay in between. Written as DNA, the CDR3 is TGTGCCAGCTCACCTACTAGGGGAGCTATCAGCACAGATACGCAGTATTTT. It translates to CASSPTRGAISTDTQYF.

This clonotype was counted a single time. The chain joins TRBV4-2 to TRBJ2-2; possible D gene TRBD1, 6 bases. V was pared by 8 bases and J by 1 base, with 8 bases between. Germline V lookup: CDR1 LGHNA, CDR2 YNFKEQ. The CDR3 runs 13 residues. CDR3 sequence (DNA): TGTGCCAGCCAAGGGGGGAACACCGGGGAGCTGTTTTTT. It is translated as CASQGGNTGELFF.

The CDR3 is CATSRGGAIGNTEAFF. DNA for the CDR3: TGTGCCACCAGCAGGGGAGGGGCCATAGGGAACACTGAAGCTTTCTTT. The rearrangement links TRBV15 to TRBJ1-1; a possible D gene is TRBD1 (5 bases). The CDR3 has 16 residues. Between the trimmed V and J ends, which lost 3 bases and 1 base, there was a span of 15 bases. Per the germline V gene, CDR1 is LNHNV and CDR2 is YYDKDF (reference sequence).

This clonotype occurred a few times. This chain uses TRBV10-3 with TRBJ2-1, with D possibly matching TRBD1 (5 bases). The CDR3 is 16 residues long. Trimming stripped 7 bases from V and 3 bases from J, with 19 bases between. Germline-derived CDR1 and CDR2 are ENHRY and SYGVKD. The CDR3 nucleotides read TGTGCCATCAAAAAAGGGGTCCAAACGAACTACAATGAGCAGTTCTTC. Its translation: CAIKKGVQTNYNEQFF.

The gene calls are TRBV11-3 and TRBJ2-5; 14 bases are shared with TRBD2. Germline CDR1 and CDR2: SGHNT and YENEEA. V lost 5 bases to trimming and J lost 5 bases; unmatched junction nucleotides: 7. CDR3 size: 16 residues. CDR3 sequence: CASSRRGLAGAETQYF. The DNA for the CDR3 is TGTGCCAGCAGCCGGCGGGGACTAGCGGGAGCGGAGACCCAGTACTTC.

The rearrangement links TRBV24-1 to TRBJ1-5; maybe TRBD1 (5 bases). V lost 6 bases to trimming and J lost 7 bases, with 9 bases between them. The germline gives CDR1 KGHDR, CDR2 SFDVKD. The CDR3 length is 12 residues. The CDR3 DNA sequence: TGTGCCACCAGTACCGGGGCGCAGCCCCAGCATTTT. Amino acid sequence: CATSTGAQPQHF.

This clonotype has a handful of counts. The V gene is TRBV5-1, the J gene TRBJ2-7, with TRBD2 matching 10 bases. V dropped 0 bases and J dropped 1; count of bases not matched to a gene: 4. CDR1 and CDR2 from the germline V gene are SGHRS and YFSETQ. This CDR3 comprises 16 residues. CDR3: CASSLVPSGRSYEQYF. CDR3 in DNA: TGCGCCAGCAGCTTGGTTCCTAGCGGGAGATCCTACGAGCAGTACTTC. The full variable domain, rest sourced from reference TRBV5-1 and TRBJ2-7, is KAGVTQTPRYLIKTRGQQVTLSCSPISGHRSVSWYQQTPGQGLQFLFEYFSETQRNKGNFPGRFSGRQFSNSRSEMNVSTLELGDSALYLCASSLVPSGRSYEQYFGPGTRLTVT.

This clonotype came up a few times. CDR3 sequence: CSVEPRMNTEAFF. CDR3 DNA sequence: TGCAGCGTTGAACCACGGATGAACACTGAAGCTTTCTTT. J is TRBJ1-1 and V is TRBV29-1; the D is unclear. Trimming pared 2 bases from V and 0 bases from J, leaving 7 bases between. CDR1 is SQVTM and CDR2 is ANQGSEA in the germline V gene. CDR3 length: 13 amino acids.

This clonotype was detected a few times. CDR3 region: CASGLGVSSYNEQFF. For the CDR3, the DNA is TGTGCCAGCGGATTAGGGGTTAGCTCCTACAATGAGCAGTTCTTC. This chain connects TRBV7-3 to TRBJ2-1; D possibly corresponds to TRBD1 (5 bases). Trimming pared 8 bases from V and 0 bases from J, leaving 14 bases between. The CDR3 is made up of 15 amino acids. The germline CDR1 and CDR2 sequences are SGHTA and FQGTGA.